Here is one T cell receptor (beta chain) with its context. Its antigen remains unknown. The ends lost 6 bases at V and 5 bases at J; junction bases unmatched: 7. The CDR3 consists of 14 residues. Germline CDR1 is MNHNY and CDR2 is SVGAGI (reference sequence). The entry originates in a study of cytomegalovirus exposure and HLA in healthy donors. Study-level points and caveats: With later analysis, a missense DCLRE1C variant became linked to TCR beta V- and J-gene trimming. The study designated 150 or so TCR beta chains cytomegalovirus-associated. Some highly shared sequence variants likely arose as a pipeline artifact.

In the PCR, 60 Vbeta and 13 Jbeta primers were used. The table came from immunoSEQ multiplex PCR; TCRdb's copy has only in-frame clones and leaves some out. Found here are more than 90,000 clones, 70% to 80% of them singletons; the top ten hold roughly 5%. The TCR was taken from a man aged 45-60 years in good health and CMV-seropositive. Input material: PBMCs. The V call is TRBV6-6, the J call TRBJ1-1, with 9 nucleotides matching TRBD1. The CDR3 reads CASSLGQGLTEAFF. The CDR3 coding sequence is TGTGCCAGCAGCCTGGGACAGGGACTTACTGAAGCTTTCTTT.